A single sample is the source of the 23 T cell receptor beta chains below, sequenced in a study of blood T cell repertoires in COVID-19. Sequenced by immunoSEQ multiplex PCR; TCRdb stores in-frame clones only, minus some. The table includes 220,000 or so clones, around 89% detected once. Material: PBMCs or T cells enriched from blood (not recorded which). These receptors came from a woman between 18 and 30 years old in a cohort exposed to, infected with or recovered from COVID-19 (not recorded which).

The CDR3 sequence is CASSIRGSLENIQYF. The CDR3 coding sequence is TGTGCCAGTAGTATACGGGGGAGTTTGGAAAACATTCAGTACTTC. The V gene is TRBV19, the J gene TRBJ2-4; possible D gene TRBD2, 6 bases. The CDR3 is 15 residues long. From germline, CDR1 is LNHDA and CDR2 SQIVND (reference sequence). V was trimmed by 2 bases and J by 5 bases, leaving 13 bases between them.

J is TRBJ1-4 and V is TRBV6-2 or TRBV6-3, with 7 bases aligning to TRBD1. With V trimmed by 6 bases and J by 7 bases, 17 bases remained unmatched. The CDR3 is made up of 17 amino acids. CDR1 is MNHEY and CDR2 is SVGEGT in the germline V gene. The CDR3 reads CASSPGTEGSRSEKLFF. The CDR3 DNA reads as TGTGCCAGCAGCCCTGGGACAGAAGGAAGCAGGAGTGAAAAACTGTTTTTT.

A few counts support this clone. The V and J genes are TRBV11-2 and TRBJ1-1; D possibly corresponds to TRBD1 (6 bases). Trimming pared 4 bases from V and 4 bases from J, leaving 16 bases between. This CDR3 region has 15 residues. In germline, CDR1 is SGHAT, CDR2 FQNNGV. For the CDR3, the DNA is TGTGCCAGCAGCTCCGTGGGGGCGCCGGCCACTGAAGCTTTCTTT. Protein: CASSSVGAPATEAFF.

The CDR3 bases are TGTGCCAGCAGCTTAGCGAACAGGGTGGGTGAAAAACTGTTTTTT. Its translation is CASSLANRVGEKLFF. The rearrangement links TRBV7-2 to TRBJ1-4; maybe TRBD1 (6 bases). The germline V gene encodes CDR1 SGHTA and CDR2 FQGNSA. Trimming cost V 0 bases and J 7 bases, with 12 bases left between them. This CDR3 comprises 15 residues.

This clone was counted once. The V call is TRBV30, the J call TRBJ1-4, with TRBD1 as a possible D gene (6 bases). Germline assignment: CDR1 GTSNPN and CDR2 SVGIG (reference sequence). This CDR3 region has 15 residues. V shed 3 bases and J shed 4 bases, with 15 bases lying between them. The CDR3 coding sequence is TGTGCCTGGAGAGCCCCTCAGGGGTTTAATGAAAAACTGTTTTTT. Residues: CAWRAPQGFNEKLFF.

This clone was counted once. J is TRBJ2-1 and V is TRBV3-1 (or the pseudogene TRBV3-2), with no clear D. Germline V gene data show CDR1 as LGHDT and CDR2 as YNNKEL (reference sequence). The CDR3 sequence is 15 residues long. The V gene lost 1 base and the J gene lost 7 bases, with 14 bases spanning the gap. Here the CDR3 reads CASSQGAGWRNEQFF. The CDR3 DNA reads TGTGCCAGCAGCCAAGGAGCAGGTTGGCGTAATGAGCAGTTCTTC.

The chain has TRBV12-3 or TRBV12-4 and TRBJ2-5; 7 bases line up with TRBD1. V trimming: 6 bases; J trimming: 4 bases; junction bases outside the gene matches: 2. The CDR3 has 12 residues. The CDR3 region has the DNA TGTGCCAGCAGCCGGGACAGAGAGACCCAGTACTTC. It encodes CASSRDRETQYF.

The chain combines TRBV28 with TRBJ1-1; D ambiguous. Trimming removed 1 base from V and 6 bases from J, with 3 bases in between. In germline, CDR1 is MDHEN, CDR2 SYDVKM. The CDR3 runs 11 residues. The CDR3 loop reads CASSLSSEAFF. The CDR3 coding sequence is TGTGCCAGCAGTTTATCTTCTGAAGCTTTCTTT.

CDR3: CASRGQGPNEKLFF. CDR3 DNA: TGCGCCAGCAGAGGGCAGGGTCCCAATGAAAAACTGTTTTTT. This sequence joins TRBV5-1 and TRBJ1-4; D is possibly TRBD1 (5 bases). The CDR3 consists of 14 residues. Germline V gene lookup returns CDR1 SGHRS and CDR2 YFSETQ. The V end lost 5 bases, the J end lost 5 bases, and 13 bases lay between the germline ends.

This chain connects TRBV4-2 to TRBJ2-1; 8 bases fit TRBD2. From germline, CDR1 is LGHNA and CDR2 YNFKEQ. The V gene end was trimmed by 0 bases and the J gene end by 3 bases; junction bases not matched to a gene: 4. This CDR3 region has 16 residues. For the CDR3, the DNA is TGTGCCAGCAGCCAAGATCCCGCGGGGGGCTACAATGAGCAGTTCTTC. Translation: CASSQDPAGGYNEQFF.

CDR3 sequence reads: CASSPGTTTDTQYF. Written as DNA, the CDR3 is TGTGCCAGCAGCCCCGGGACTACCACAGATACGCAGTATTTT. The chain links TRBV3-1 (or the pseudogene TRBV3-2) to TRBJ2-3; 7 bases are shared with TRBD2. Germline V lookup: CDR1 LGHDT, CDR2 YNNKEL (reference sequence). CDR3 size: 14 residues. V shed 4 bases, J shed 2 bases, and the junction held 3 bases outside the gene matches.

V usage is TRBV28 and J usage is TRBJ2-3; D uncertain. V was trimmed by 2 bases and J by 0 bases, leaving 9 bases between them. The CDR3 totals 15 residues. CDR1 MDHEN and CDR2 SYDVKM come from the germline V gene. CDR3 protein: CASSLLAISTDTQYF. CDR3 nucleotides: TGTGCCAGCAGTTTACTCGCGATTAGCACAGATACGCAGTATTTT.

V usage is TRBV5-1 and J usage is TRBJ1-1, with 8 positions matching TRBD1. Trimming cost V 1 base and J 4 bases; bases outside gene matches: 6. Germline CDR1 reads SGHRS; CDR2 reads YFSETQ. This CDR3 spans 15 amino acids. The CDR3 loop reads CASSLTPGGVTEAFF. The CDR3 bases are TGCGCCAGCAGCTTGACCCCAGGGGGCGTCACTGAAGCTTTCTTT.

The chain recombines TRBV6-5 with TRBJ2-3, with 7 bases that match TRBD2. The germline CDR1 and CDR2 sequences are MNHEY and SVGAGI. CDR3 length: 14 residues. V was clipped by 4 bases and J by 1 base; unmatched bases: 2. For the CDR3, the DNA is TGTGCCAGCAGTTTGAGCGGGGGCACAGATACGCAGTATTTT. Its translation: CASSLSGGTDTQYF.

The chain has TRBV28 and TRBJ2-7, with unresolved D. V was shortened by 7 bases and J by 0 bases, with 7 bases between the two germline ends. The CDR3 contains 12 residues. CDR1 is MDHEN and CDR2 is SYDVKM in the germline V gene. This CDR3 is CASKVSSYEQYF. CDR3 bases: TGTGCCAGCAAAGTGAGCTCCTACGAGCAGTACTTC.

CDR3 residues: CASSFRLAGGTDTQYF. For the CDR3, the DNA is TGTGCCAGCAGCTTCCGACTAGCGGGAGGGACAGATACGCAGTATTTT. This sequence joins TRBV11-2 and TRBJ2-3; 14 bases are a match to TRBD2. Germline V gene sequence: CDR1 SGHAT, CDR2 FQNNGV. This CDR3 contains 16 residues. V lost 3 bases, J lost 3 bases, and 2 bases stayed unmatched.

The chain has TRBV27 and TRBJ2-5; D remains unclear. CDR1 MNHEY and CDR2 SMNVEV come from the germline V gene (reference sequence). The CDR3 is 13 residues long. Trimming took off 1 base at V and 1 base at J, with 4 bases between the two ends. The CDR3 here is CASSLYRQETQYF. The CDR3 nucleotides read TGTGCCAGCAGTTTATATCGCCAAGAGACCCAGTACTTC.

The chain combines TRBV29-1 with TRBJ2-1; 7 positions agree with TRBD2. The germline V gene encodes CDR1 SQVTM and CDR2 ANQGSEA. After removal of 7 bases from V and 7 bases from J, the junction contained 7 bases not matched to a gene. This CDR3 has 12 residues. CDR3 loop: CSAKLAENEQFF. DNA of the CDR3: TGCAGCGCCAAGCTAGCGGAGAATGAGCAGTTCTTC.

The chain recombines TRBV7-8 with TRBJ1-5; D is unclear. This CDR3 has 13 amino acids. The V gene's germline CDR1 is SGHVS and CDR2 FQNEAQ. V dropped 5 bases and J dropped 4 bases, with 9 bases sitting between them. This CDR3 reads CASSPRTNQPQHF. DNA for the CDR3: TGTGCCAGCAGCCCGCGAACTAATCAGCCCCAGCATTTT. The entire variable domain, with the rest obtained from reference TRBV7-8 and TRBJ1-5, is as follows: GAGVSQSPRYKVAKRGQDVALRCDPISGHVSLFWYQQALGQGPEFLTYFQNEAQLDKSGLPSDRFFAERPEGSVSTLKIQRTQQEDSAVYLCASSPRTNQPQHFGDGTRLSIL.

The chain's CDR3 is CAWSPGGLYGYTF. The CDR3 DNA reads TGTGCCTGGAGCCCAGGGGGCCTCTATGGCTACACCTTC. V gene TRBV30 combines with J gene TRBJ1-2; the match to TRBD1 covers 8 bases. Germline CDR1 GTSNPN, CDR2 SVGIG (reference sequence). CDR3 length equals 13 residues. V trimming: 3 bases; J trimming: 4 bases; junction bases outside the gene matches: 4.

The CDR3 bases are TGTGCCGCGAAGCGGGATGCTAACAATGAGCAGTTCTTC. It codes for CAAKRDANNEQFF. The rearrangement joins TRBV12-3 or TRBV12-4 to TRBJ2-1; TRBD2 agrees at 7 bases. Unmatched junction bases numbered 9, after V lost 11 bases and J lost 5 bases. CDR3 length equals 13 residues.

The chain carries TRBV6-5 and TRBJ2-5, with 9 bases matching TRBD2. Germline loops: CDR1 MNHEY, CDR2 SVGAGI. There are 16 residues in the CDR3. V was clipped by 0 bases and J by 5 bases; unmatched bases: 7. Here the CDR3 reads CASSYSGLAGVETQYF. The DNA of the CDR3 is TGTGCCAGCAGTTACTCGGGACTAGCAGGAGTGGAGACCCAGTACTTC.

This rearrangement joins TRBV6-1 to TRBJ1-1, with D unresolved. CDR3 length: 13 residues. Trimming cost V 2 bases and J 1 base, with 5 bases left between them. Germline V lookup: CDR1 MNHNS, CDR2 SASEGT. CDR3 protein: CASSERGNTEAFF. CDR3 DNA: TGTGCCAGCAGTGAACGGGGGAACACTGAAGCTTTCTTT.